Described below is a single T cell receptor (beta chain) sequence and its context. The junction differs from germline at one of its ends, possibly a read error. Germline V CDR1 and CDR2: SGHTA, FQGNSA. This CDR3 spans 14 amino acids. The data were taken from a study of blood T cells in healthy people across ages. Next came a second PCR, run for about 6 to 11 cycles, which used a sample-barcoded 5' primer along with a J-beta primer mix. Unique molecular identifiers of 12 random nucleotides labeled each cDNA. Each CDR3 protein gets one entry after TCRdb re-called the 5' RACE reads with MiXCR. The sample contains fewer than 950,000 distinct CDR3 sequences, about 53% of which appear only once.

The sample comprised blood. The clonotype originates from a man older than 75 in good health. The chain is built from TRBV7-2 and TRBJ2-5; TRBD1 matches at 8 bases. The CDR3 coding sequence is TGTGCCAGCAGCCGAGGACAGGGACAAGGGACCCAGTACTTC. Its protein is CASSRGQGQGTQYF.